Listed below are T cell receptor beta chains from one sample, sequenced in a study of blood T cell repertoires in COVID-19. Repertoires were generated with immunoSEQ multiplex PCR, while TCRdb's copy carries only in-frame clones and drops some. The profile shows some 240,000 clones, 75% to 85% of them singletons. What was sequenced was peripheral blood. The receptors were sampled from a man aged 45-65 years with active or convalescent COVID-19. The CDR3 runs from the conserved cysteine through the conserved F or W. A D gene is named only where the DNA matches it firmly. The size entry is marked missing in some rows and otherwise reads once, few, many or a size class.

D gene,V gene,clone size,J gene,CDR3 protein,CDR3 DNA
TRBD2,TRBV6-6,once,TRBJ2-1,CASSSISGIVHNEQFF,TGTGCCAGCAGTTCAATAAGCGGGATCGTCCACAATGAGCAGTTCTTC
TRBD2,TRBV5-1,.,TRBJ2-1,CASSPNLAGGYNEQFF,TGCGCCAGCAGCCCGAATTTAGCGGGAGGTTACAATGAGCAGTTCTTC
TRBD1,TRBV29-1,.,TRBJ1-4,CSVRQGATNEKLFF,TGCAGCGTAAGACAGGGAGCAACTAATGAAAAACTGTTTTTT
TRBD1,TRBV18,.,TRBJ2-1,CASSLRDREAEQFF,TGTGCCAGCTCACTCCGGGACAGGGAGGCTGAGCAGTTCTTC
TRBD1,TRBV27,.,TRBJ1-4,CASTPTGGNEKLFF,TGTGCCAGCACCCCGACAGGGGGGAATGAAAAACTGTTTTTT
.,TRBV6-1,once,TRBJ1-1,CASSELLAEAFF,TGTGCCAGCAGTGAACTCTTAGCAGAAGCTTTCTTT
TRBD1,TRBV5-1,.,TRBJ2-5,CASSLGGQAETQYF,TGCGCCAGCAGCTTAGGGGGCCAGGCGGAGACCCAGTACTTC
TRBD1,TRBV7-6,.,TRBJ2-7,CASSSQGGFSYEQYF,TGTGCCAGCAGCTCACAGGGGGGATTTAGCTACGAGCAGTACTTC
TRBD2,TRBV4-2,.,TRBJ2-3,CASRGTEGTSGGTDTQYF,TGTGCCAGCAGGGGAACGGAGGGGACTAGCGGGGGCACAGATACGCAGTATTTT
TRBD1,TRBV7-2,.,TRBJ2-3,CASSLGAGGEYNTDTQYF,TGTGCCAGCAGCCTTGGGGCAGGGGGCGAGTACAACACAGATACGCAGTATTTT
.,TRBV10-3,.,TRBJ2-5,CAISGTGVRETQYF,TGTGCCATCAGTGGGACGGGAGTACGGGAGACCCAGTACTTC
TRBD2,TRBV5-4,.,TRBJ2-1,CASSLLGQRGSNEQFF,TGTGCCAGCAGCTTACTCGGCCAGCGGGGTAGCAATGAGCAGTTCTTC
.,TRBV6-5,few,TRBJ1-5,CASRRGAGSNQPQHF,TGTGCCAGCAGAAGAGGGGCGGGGAGCAATCAGCCCCAGCATTTT
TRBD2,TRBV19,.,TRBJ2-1,CASSSPGRASYNEQFF,TGTGCCAGTAGTTCTCCCGGGAGGGCCTCCTACAATGAGCAGTTCTTC
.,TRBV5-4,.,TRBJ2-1,CASSLVQGGYNEQFF,TGTGCCAGCAGCTTGGTTCAGGGGGGATACAATGAGCAGTTCTTC
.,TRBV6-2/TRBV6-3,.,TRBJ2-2,CASSLRQGRETGELFF,TGTGCCAGCAGCCTTCGACAGGGGAGGGAAACCGGGGAGCTGTTTTTT
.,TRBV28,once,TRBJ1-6,CASSLPGGGSSYNSPLHF,TGTGCCAGCAGTTTACCCGGGGGGGGGAGCTCCTATAATTCACCCCTCCACTTT
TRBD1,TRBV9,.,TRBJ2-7,CASSPHRGFYEQYF,TGTGCCAGCAGCCCCCACAGGGGCTTCTACGAGCAGTACTTC
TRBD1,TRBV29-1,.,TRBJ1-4,CSVGDRPNEKLFF,TGCAGCGTTGGGGACAGGCCTAATGAAAAACTGTTTTTT
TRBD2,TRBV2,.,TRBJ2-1,CASTAGVGEQFF,TGTGCCAGCACCGCGGGAGTCGGTGAGCAGTTCTTC
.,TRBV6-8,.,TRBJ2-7,CASTYPHHELSYEQYF,TGTGCCAGCACTTATCCTCACCACGAACTCTCCTACGAGCAGTACTTC
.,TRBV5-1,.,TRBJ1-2,CASSLEAVGNGYTF,TGCGCCAGCAGCTTGGAGGCAGTCGGGAATGGCTACACCTTC
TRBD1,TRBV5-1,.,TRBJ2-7,CASSAGTETEQYF,TGCGCCAGCAGTGCCGGGACAGAAACCGAGCAGTACTTC
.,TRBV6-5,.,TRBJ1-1,CASSYTEGTEAFF,TGTGCCAGCAGTTACACTGAGGGCACTGAAGCTTTCTTT
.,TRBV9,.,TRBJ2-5,CASSVGSRSGLETQYF,TGTGCCAGCAGCGTAGGTTCCCGGTCGGGGTTGGAGACCCAGTACTTC
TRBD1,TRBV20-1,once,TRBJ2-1,CSASTGGISASSYNEQFF,TGCAGTGCTAGTACAGGGGGTATCTCTGCTAGCTCCTACAATGAGCAGTTCTTC
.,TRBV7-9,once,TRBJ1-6,CASSLDRGSPLHF,TGTGCCAGCAGCTTAGATCGCGGATCACCCCTCCACTTT
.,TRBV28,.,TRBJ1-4,CASSPRLEEKLFF,TGTGCCAGCAGTCCCCGCCTGGAGGAAAAACTGTTTTTT
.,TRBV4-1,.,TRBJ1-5,CASSQDQIRGKSNQPQHF,TGCGCCAGCAGCCAAGACCAAATTCGGGGGAAGAGCAATCAGCCCCAGCATTTT
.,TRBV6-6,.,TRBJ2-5,CASSRRSGTRRQETQYF,TGTGCCAGCAGTCGTCGATCCGGGACACGACGGCAAGAGACCCAGTACTTC